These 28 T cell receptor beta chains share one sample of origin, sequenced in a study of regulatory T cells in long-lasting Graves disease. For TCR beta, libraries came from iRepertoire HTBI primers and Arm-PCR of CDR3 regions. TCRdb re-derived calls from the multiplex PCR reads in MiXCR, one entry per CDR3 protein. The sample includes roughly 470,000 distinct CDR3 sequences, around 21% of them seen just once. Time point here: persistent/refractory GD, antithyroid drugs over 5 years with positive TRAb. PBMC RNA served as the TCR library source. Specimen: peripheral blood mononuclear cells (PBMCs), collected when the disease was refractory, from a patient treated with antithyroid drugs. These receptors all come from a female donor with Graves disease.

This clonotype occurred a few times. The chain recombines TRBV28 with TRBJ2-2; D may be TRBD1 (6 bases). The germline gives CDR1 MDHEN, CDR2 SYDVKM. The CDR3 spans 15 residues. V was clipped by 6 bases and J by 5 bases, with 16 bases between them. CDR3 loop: CASSLSQGWTGELFF. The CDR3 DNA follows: TGTGCCAGCAGCCTTTCACAGGGATGGACCGGGGAGCTGTTTTTT.

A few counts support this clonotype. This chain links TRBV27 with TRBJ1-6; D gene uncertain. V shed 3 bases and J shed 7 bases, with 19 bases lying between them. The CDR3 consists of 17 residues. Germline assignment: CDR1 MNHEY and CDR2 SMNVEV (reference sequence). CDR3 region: CASSFSSPPGANSPLHF. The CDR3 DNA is TGTGCCAGCAGTTTCTCCAGCCCCCCGGGTGCCAATTCACCCCTCCACTTT.

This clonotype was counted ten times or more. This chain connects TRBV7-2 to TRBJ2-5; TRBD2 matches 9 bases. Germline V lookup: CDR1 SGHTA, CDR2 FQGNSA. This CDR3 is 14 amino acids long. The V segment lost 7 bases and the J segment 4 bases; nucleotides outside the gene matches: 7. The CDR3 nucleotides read TGTGCCAGCACCCCTAGCGGGATTGGAGAGACCCAGTACTTC. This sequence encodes CASTPSGIGETQYF.

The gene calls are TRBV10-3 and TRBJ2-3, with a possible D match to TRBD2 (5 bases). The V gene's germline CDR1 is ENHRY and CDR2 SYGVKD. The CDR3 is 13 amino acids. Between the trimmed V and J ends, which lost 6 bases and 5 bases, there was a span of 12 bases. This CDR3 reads CAISNGGGDTQYF. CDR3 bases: TGTGCCATCAGCAACGGAGGAGGAGATACGCAGTATTTT.

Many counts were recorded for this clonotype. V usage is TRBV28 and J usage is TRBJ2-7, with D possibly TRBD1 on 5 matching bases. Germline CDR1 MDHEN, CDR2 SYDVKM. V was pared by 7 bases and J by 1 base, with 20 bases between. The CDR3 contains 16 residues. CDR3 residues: CASNNALRAGSYEQYF. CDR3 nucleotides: TGTGCCAGCAATAACGCCCTCCGGGCAGGGTCCTACGAGCAGTACTTC.

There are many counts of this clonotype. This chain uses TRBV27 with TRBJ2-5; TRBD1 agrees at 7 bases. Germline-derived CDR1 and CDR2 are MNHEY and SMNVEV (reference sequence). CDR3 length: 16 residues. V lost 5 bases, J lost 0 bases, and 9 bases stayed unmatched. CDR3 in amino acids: CASSTQTDRDQETQYF. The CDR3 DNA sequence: TGTGCCAGCAGTACCCAGACCGACAGGGACCAAGAGACCCAGTACTTC.

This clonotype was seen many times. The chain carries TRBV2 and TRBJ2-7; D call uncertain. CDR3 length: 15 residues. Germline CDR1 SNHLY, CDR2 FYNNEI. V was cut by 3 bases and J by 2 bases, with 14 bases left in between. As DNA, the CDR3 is TGTGCCAGCAGTGACCCAGACCGCCATACCTACGAGCAGTACTTC. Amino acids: CASSDPDRHTYEQYF. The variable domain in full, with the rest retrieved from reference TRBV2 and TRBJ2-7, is EPEVTQTPSHQVTQMGQEVILRCVPISNHLYFYWYRQILGQKVEFLVSFYNNEISEKSEIFDDQFSVERPDGSNFTLKIRSTKLEDSAMYFCASSDPDRHTYEQYFGPGTRLTVT.

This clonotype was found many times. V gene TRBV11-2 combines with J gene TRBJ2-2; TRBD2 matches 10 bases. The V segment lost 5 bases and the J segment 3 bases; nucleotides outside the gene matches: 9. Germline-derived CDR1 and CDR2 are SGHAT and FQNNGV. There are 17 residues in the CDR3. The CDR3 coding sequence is TGTGCCAGCAGCCCCAGTGGAGCGGGAGGGTACACCGGGGAGCTGTTTTTT. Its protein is CASSPSGAGGYTGELFF.

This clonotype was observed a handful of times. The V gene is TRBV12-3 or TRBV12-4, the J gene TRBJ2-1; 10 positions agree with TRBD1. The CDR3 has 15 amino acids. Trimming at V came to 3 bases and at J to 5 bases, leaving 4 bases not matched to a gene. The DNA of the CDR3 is TGTGCCAGCAGTTTCGGGACAGGGGCCAACAATGAGCAGTTCTTC. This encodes CASSFGTGANNEQFF.

The CDR3 nucleotides are TGTGCCAGTAGCCCCAGCACGAACACTGAAGCTTTCTTT. This sequence encodes CASSPSTNTEAFF. The V call is TRBV19, the J call TRBJ1-1, with D unresolved. Trimming shortened V by 6 bases and J by 1 base, and 9 bases separated the two germline ends. Germline V lookup: CDR1 LNHDA, CDR2 SQIVND (reference sequence). This CDR3 comprises 13 residues. Drawing the rest from reference TRBV19 and TRBJ1-1, the complete variable domain is DGGITQSPKYLFRKEGQNVTLSCEQNLNHDAMYWYRQDPGQGLRLIYYSQIVNDFQKGDIAEGYSVSREKKESFPLTVTSAQKNPTAFYLCASSPSTNTEAFFGQGTRLTVV.

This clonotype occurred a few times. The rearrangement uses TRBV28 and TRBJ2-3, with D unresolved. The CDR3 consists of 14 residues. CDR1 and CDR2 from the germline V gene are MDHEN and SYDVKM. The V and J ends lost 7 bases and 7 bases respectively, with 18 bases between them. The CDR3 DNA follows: TGTGCCAGCACTCCTAGAGCTATGCTAAATACGCAGTATTTT. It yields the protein CASTPRAMLNTQYF.

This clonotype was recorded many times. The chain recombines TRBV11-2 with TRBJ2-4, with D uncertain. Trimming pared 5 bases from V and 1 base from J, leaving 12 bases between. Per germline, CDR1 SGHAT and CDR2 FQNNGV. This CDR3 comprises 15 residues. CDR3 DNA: TGTGCCAGCAGCCCAGGCCTAGGGGCCAAAAACATTCAGTACTTC. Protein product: CASSPGLGAKNIQYF.

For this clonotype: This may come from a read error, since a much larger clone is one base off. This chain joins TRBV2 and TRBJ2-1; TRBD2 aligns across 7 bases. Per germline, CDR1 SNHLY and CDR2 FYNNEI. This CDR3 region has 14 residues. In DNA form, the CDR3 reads TGTGCCGGCAGTTCTACAGCGGGGTACAATGAGCAGTTCTTC. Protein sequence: CAGSSTAGYNEQFF.

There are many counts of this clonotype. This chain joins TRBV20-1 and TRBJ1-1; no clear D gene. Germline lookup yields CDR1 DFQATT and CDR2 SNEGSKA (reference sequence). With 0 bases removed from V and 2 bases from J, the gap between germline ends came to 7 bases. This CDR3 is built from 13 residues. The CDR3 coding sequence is TGCAGTGCTAGAGATGGCCTTAACACTGAAGCTTTCTTT. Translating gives CSARDGLNTEAFF.

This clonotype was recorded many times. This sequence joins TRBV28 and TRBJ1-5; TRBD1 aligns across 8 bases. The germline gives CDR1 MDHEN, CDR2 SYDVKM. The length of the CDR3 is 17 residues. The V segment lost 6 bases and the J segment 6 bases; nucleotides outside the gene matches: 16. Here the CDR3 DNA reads TGTGCCAGCAGGGTCCTACCAGGACAGGGAAGAGGTCAGCCCCAGCATTTT. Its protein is CASRVLPGQGRGQPQHF.

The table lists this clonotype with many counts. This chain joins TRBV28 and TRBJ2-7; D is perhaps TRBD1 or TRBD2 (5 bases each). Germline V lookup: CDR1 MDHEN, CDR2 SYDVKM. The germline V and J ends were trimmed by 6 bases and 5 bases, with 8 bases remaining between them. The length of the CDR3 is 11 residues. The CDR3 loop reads CASSLGDEQYF. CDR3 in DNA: TGTGCCAGCAGCTTGGGGGACGAGCAGTACTTC. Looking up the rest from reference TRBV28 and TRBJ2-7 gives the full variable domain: DVKVTQSSRYLVKRTGEKVFLECVQDMDHENMFWYRQDPGLGLRLIYFSYDVKMKEKGDIPEGYSVSREKKERFSLILESASTNQTSMYLCASSLGDEQYFGPGTRLTVT.

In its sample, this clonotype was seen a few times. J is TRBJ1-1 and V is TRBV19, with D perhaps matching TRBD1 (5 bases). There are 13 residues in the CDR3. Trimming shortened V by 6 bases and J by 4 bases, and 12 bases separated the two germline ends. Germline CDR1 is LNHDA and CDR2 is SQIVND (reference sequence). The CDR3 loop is CASSPAGTTEAFF. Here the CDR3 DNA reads TGTGCCAGTAGCCCCGCAGGGACCACTGAAGCTTTCTTT. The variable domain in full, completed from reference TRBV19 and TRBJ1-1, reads DGGITQSPKYLFRKEGQNVTLSCEQNLNHDAMYWYRQDPGQGLRLIYYSQIVNDFQKGDIAEGYSVSREKKESFPLTVTSAQKNPTAFYLCASSPAGTTEAFFGQGTRLTVV.

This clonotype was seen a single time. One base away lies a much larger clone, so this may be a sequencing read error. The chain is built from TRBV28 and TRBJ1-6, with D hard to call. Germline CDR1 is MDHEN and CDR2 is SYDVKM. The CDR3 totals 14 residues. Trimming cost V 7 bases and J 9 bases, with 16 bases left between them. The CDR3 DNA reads TGTGCCAGCAAGGCCAGTTCACATAGTTCACCCCTCCACTTT. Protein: CASKASSHSSPLHF.

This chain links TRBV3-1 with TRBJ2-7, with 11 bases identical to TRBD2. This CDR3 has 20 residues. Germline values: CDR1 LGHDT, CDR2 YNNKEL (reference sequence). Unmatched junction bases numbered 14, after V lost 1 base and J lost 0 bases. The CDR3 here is CASSQGSYRFSGRASYEQYF. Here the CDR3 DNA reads TGTGCCAGCAGCCAAGGATCGTATAGGTTTAGCGGGAGGGCCTCCTACGAGCAGTACTTC.

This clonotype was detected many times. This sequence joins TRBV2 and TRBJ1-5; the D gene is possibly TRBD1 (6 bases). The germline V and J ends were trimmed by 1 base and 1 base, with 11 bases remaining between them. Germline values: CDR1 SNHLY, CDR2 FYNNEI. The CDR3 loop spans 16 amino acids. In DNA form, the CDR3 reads TGTGCCAGCAGTGAAGTTGGGACACCAAGCAATCAGCCCCAGCATTTT. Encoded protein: CASSEVGTPSNQPQHF.

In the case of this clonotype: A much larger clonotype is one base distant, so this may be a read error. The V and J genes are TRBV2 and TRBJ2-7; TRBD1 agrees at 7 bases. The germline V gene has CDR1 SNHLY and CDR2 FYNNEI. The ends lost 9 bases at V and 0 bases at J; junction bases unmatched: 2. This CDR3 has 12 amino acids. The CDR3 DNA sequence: TGTGCCAGTGGGACAGACTCCTACGAGCAGTACTTC. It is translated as CASGTDSYEQYF.

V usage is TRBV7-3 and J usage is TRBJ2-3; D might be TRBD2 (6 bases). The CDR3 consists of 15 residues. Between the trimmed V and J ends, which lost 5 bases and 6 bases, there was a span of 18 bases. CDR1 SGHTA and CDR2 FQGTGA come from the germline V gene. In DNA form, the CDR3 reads TGTGCCAGCAGCAAAAGTGGTTGGGAGGCGGATACGCAGTATTTT. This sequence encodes CASSKSGWEADTQYF. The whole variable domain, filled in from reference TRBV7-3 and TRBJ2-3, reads GAGVSQTPSNKVTEKGKYVELRCDPISGHTALYWYRQSLGQGPEFLIYFQGTGAADDSGLPNDRFFAVRPEGSVSTLKIQRTERGDSAVYLCASSKSGWEADTQYFGPGTRLTVL.

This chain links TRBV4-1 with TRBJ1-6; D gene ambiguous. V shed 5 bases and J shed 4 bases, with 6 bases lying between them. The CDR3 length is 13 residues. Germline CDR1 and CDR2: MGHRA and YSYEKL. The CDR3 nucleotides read TGCGCCAGCAGCGTAGATTATAATTCACCCCTCCACTTT. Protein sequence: CASSVDYNSPLHF.

CDR3 sequence reads: CASSQGLLEGQYEQYF. The CDR3 DNA reads as TGCGCCAGCAGCCAAGGCCTTCTGGAGGGGCAATACGAGCAGTACTTC. The rearrangement links TRBV4-3 to TRBJ2-7, with a weak D call TRBD2 (6 bases). Trimming took off 1 base at V and 4 bases at J, with 17 bases between the two ends. The CDR3 is 16 residues long. Germline V gene data show CDR1 as LGHNA and CDR2 as YSLEER.

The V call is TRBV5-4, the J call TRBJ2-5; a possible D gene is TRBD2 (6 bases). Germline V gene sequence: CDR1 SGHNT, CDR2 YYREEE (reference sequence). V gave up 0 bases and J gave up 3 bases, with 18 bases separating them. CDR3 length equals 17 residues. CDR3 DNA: TGTGCCAGCAGCTTGGTCGGTCTGGTTAGCGGCGAAGAGACCCAGTACTTC. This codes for CASSLVGLVSGEETQYF. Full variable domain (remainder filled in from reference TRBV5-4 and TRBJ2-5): ETGVTQSPTHLIKTRGQQVTLRCSSQSGHNTVSWYQQALGQGPQFIFQYYREEENGRGNFPPRFSGLQFPNYSSELNVNALELDDSALYLCASSLVGLVSGEETQYFGPGTRLLVL.

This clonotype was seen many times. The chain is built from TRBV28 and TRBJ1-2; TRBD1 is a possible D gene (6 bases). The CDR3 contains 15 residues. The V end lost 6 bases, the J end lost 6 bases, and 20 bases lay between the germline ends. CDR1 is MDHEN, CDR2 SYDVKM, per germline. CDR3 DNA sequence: TGTGCCAGCAGCCCCCCGGGGGGCGCCCCGGATGGCTACACCTTC. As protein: CASSPPGGAPDGYTF.

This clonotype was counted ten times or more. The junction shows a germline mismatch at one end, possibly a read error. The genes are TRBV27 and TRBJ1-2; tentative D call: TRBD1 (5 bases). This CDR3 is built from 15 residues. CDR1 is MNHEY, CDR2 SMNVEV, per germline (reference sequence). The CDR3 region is CASSLSPGQGNGYTF. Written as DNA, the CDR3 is TGTGCCAGCAGCTTATCTCCAGGGCAGGGAAATGGCTACACCTTC.

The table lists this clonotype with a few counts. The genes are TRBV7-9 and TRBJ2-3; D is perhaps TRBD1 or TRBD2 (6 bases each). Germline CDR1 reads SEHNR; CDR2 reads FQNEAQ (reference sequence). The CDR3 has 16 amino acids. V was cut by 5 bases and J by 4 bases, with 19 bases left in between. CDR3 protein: CASSKDDRRGADTQYF. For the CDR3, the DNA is TGTGCCAGCAGCAAAGACGACAGGAGGGGGGCAGATACGCAGTATTTT. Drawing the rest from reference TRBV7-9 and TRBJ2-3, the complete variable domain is DTGVSQNPRHKITKRGQNVTFRCDPISEHNRLYWYRQTLGQGPEFLTYFQNEAQLEKSRLLSDRFSAERPKGSFSTLEIQRTEQGDSAMYLCASSKDDRRGADTQYFGPGTRLTVL.